Presented here are 17 T cell receptor beta chains from one specimen sequenced in a study of T cell repertoires in ileal Crohn's disease. Libraries were prepared by immunoSEQ multiplex PCR; TCRdb keeps only in-frame clonotypes and omits some of them. Seen here are about 16,000 clones, 92% observed once, and the top ten hold 7.1%. Time point here: inflamed ileum from the surgical specimen. Sequencing input: ileal tissue. Source of these receptors: an adult with Crohn's disease.

The rearrangement links TRBV30 to TRBJ2-3, with 8 bases identical to TRBD1. The CDR3 runs 15 residues. J was trimmed by 1 base and V by 3 bases; bases with no gene match: 6. Germline CDR1 is GTSNPN and CDR2 is SVGIG (reference sequence). CDR3 DNA sequence: TGTGCCTGGAGCGCCGGGACAGGCGGCACAGATACGCAGTATTTT. Translated: CAWSAGTGGTDTQYF.

The rearrangement joins TRBV21-1 to TRBJ1-5. TRBV21-1 corresponds to a pseudogene. There are 17 residues in the CDR3. CDR3 nucleotide sequence: TGTGCCAGCAGCACTACCGACAGGGACTATAGCAATCAGCCCCAGCATTTT. This codes for CASSTTDRDYSNQPQHF.

The chain has TRBV10-3 and TRBJ2-5; D is ambiguous. CDR1 is ENHRY and CDR2 is SYGVKD in the germline V gene. The CDR3 is 13 residues long. V lost 10 bases and J 5 bases, leaving 17 bases between the germline ends. CDR3 loop: CATFPAVGETQYF. In nucleotides, the CDR3 is TGTGCCACCTTCCCCGCTGTCGGGGAGACCCAGTACTTC.

This clone was seen once. V gene TRBV28 combines with J gene TRBJ1-3; TRBD1 agrees at 7 bases. V lost 1 base and J lost 3; bases outside the gene matches: 0. The CDR3 loop spans 14 amino acids. Germline CDR1 is MDHEN and CDR2 is SYDVKM. The CDR3 region is CASSLSGGGNTIYF. The CDR3 DNA sequence: TGTGCCAGCAGTTTATCAGGGGGTGGAAACACCATATATTTT.

In this sample, this clone turned up a few times. The chain combines TRBV30 with TRBJ2-5, with 7 bases that match TRBD1. This CDR3 comprises 11 residues. Germline CDR1 and CDR2: GTSNPN and SVGIG (reference sequence). V lost 0 bases, J lost 11 bases, and 3 bases stayed unmatched. The CDR3 DNA follows: TGTGCCTGGAGTGTACAGGGGCAACAGTACTTC. Translating gives CAWSVQGQQYF. Complete variable domain (other parts from reference TRBV30 and TRBJ2-5): SQTIHQWPATLVQPVGSPLSLECTVEGTSNPNLYWYRQAAGRGLQLLFYSVGIGQISSEVPQNLSASRPQDRQFILSSKKLLLSDSGFYLCAWSVQGQQYFGPGTRLLVL.

The chain carries TRBV7-9 and TRBJ1-2; TRBD1 might be the D (5 bases). The CDR3 extends over 15 amino acids. Between the trimmed V and J ends, which lost 4 bases and 8 bases, there was a span of 20 bases. Germline loops: CDR1 SEHNR, CDR2 FQNEAQ (reference sequence). The CDR3 nucleotides are TGTGCCAGCAGCTCGGGACGGGACGGCTATAGAGGCTACACCTTC. It translates to CASSSGRDGYRGYTF.

The V call is TRBV9, the J call TRBJ1-1, with D unclear. The V end lost 1 base, the J end lost 3 bases, and 10 bases lay between the germline ends. The CDR3 consists of 14 residues. Looked up from germline, CDR1 is SGDLS and CDR2 is YYNGEE. CDR3 sequence: CASSVWSGDTEAFF. The CDR3 DNA is TGTGCCAGCAGCGTATGGTCGGGAGACACTGAAGCTTTCTTT.

The rearrangement links TRBV10-2 to TRBJ2-5, with unresolved D. There are 14 residues in the CDR3. In germline, CDR1 is WSHSY, CDR2 SAAADI. V dropped 8 bases and J dropped 5 bases, with 18 bases sitting between them. The CDR3 sequence: CASLQLARSETQYF. The CDR3 DNA is TGCGCCAGCCTTCAACTTGCCCGGTCGGAGACCCAGTACTTC.

The chain employs TRBV5-1 and TRBJ2-7, with a tentative D call TRBD1 (5 bases). The CDR3 contains 12 residues. Looked up from germline, CDR1 is SGHRS and CDR2 is YFSETQ. V dropped 5 bases and J dropped 2 bases, with 8 bases sitting between them. The CDR3 region has the DNA TGCGCCAGCAGGGCGGACACCTACGAGCAGTACTTC. Its protein product is CASRADTYEQYF.

V usage is TRBV6-5 and J usage is TRBJ1-4; TRBD1 is a possible D gene (6 bases). Trimming stripped 4 bases from V and 6 bases from J, with 9 bases between. The CDR3 covers 13 residues. Germline-derived CDR1 and CDR2 are MNHEY and SVGAGI. The CDR3, as DNA: TGTGCCAGCAGTTTACAGGGAGATGAAAAACTGTTTTTT. Translating gives CASSLQGDEKLFF.

The chain couples TRBV19 to TRBJ1-6, with TRBD1 as a possible D gene (6 bases). The germline gives CDR1 LNHDA, CDR2 SQIVND (reference sequence). This CDR3 has 15 residues. V was cut by 10 bases and J by 6 bases, with 19 bases left in between. CDR3 residues: CATQLTQGVNSPLHF. CDR3 DNA: TGTGCCACCCAACTAACACAGGGAGTTAATTCACCCCTCCACTTT.

The J gene is TRBJ2-7, the V gene TRBV5-5, with D perhaps being TRBD1 or TRBD2 (5 bases each). CDR1 is SGHKS, CDR2 YYEKEE, per germline (reference sequence). The CDR3 runs 17 residues. With 2 bases removed from V and 0 bases from J, the gap between germline ends came to 18 bases. CDR3 protein: CASSFFGTVGSSYEQYF. The CDR3 DNA reads TGTGCCAGCAGCTTCTTTGGGACGGTGGGGAGCTCCTACGAGCAGTACTTC.

This chain connects TRBV28 to TRBJ2-7; TRBD1 might be the D (8 bases). CDR1 is MDHEN and CDR2 is SYDVKM in the germline V gene. The germline V and J ends were trimmed by 4 bases and 4 bases, with 20 bases remaining between them. This CDR3 contains 16 residues. CDR3 protein: CASSSPTGGGIYEQYF. Here the CDR3 DNA reads TGTGCCAGCAGTTCGCCCACAGGGGGGGGAATATACGAGCAGTACTTC.

The V call is TRBV5-4, the J call TRBJ2-3; the D is unclear. V was shortened by 0 bases and J by 3 bases, with 14 bases between the two germline ends. The CDR3 has 16 residues. Germline CDR1 reads SGHNT; CDR2 reads YYREEE (reference sequence). The CDR3 coding sequence is TGTGCCAGCAGCTTGGAACCCCAAGTTTATACAGATACGCAGTATTTT. Its translation: CASSLEPQVYTDTQYF.

This clone was recorded once. This chain links TRBV6-5 with TRBJ2-7; no definite D call. The CDR3 spans 14 residues. V was shortened by 4 bases and J by 0 bases, with 10 bases between the two germline ends. Germline values: CDR1 MNHEY, CDR2 SVGAGI. CDR3 region: CASSWNTVSYEQYF. CDR3 in DNA: TGTGCCAGCAGTTGGAACACTGTCTCCTACGAGCAGTACTTC.

This rearrangement joins TRBV7-9 to TRBJ1-6; D gene ambiguous. V was pared by 10 bases and J by 10 bases, with 26 bases between. This CDR3 contains 16 residues. Germline V gene data show CDR1 as SEHNR and CDR2 as FQNEAQ (reference sequence). The CDR3 region has the DNA TGTGCCACCCCGGACGGGCTTGACGCCCCGGCGTCACCCCTCCACTTT. Protein product: CATPDGLDAPASPLHF.

This clone was picked up one time. The chain carries TRBV5-1 and TRBJ2-1, with 8 bases lining up with TRBD2. Unmatched junction bases numbered 6, after V lost 0 bases and J lost 4 bases. This CDR3 spans 16 amino acids. CDR1 SGHRS and CDR2 YFSETQ come from the germline V gene. The CDR3 region is CASSLGLAGRYNEQFF. The CDR3 DNA sequence: TGCGCCAGCAGCTTGGGGTTAGCGGGGAGATACAATGAGCAGTTCTTC.